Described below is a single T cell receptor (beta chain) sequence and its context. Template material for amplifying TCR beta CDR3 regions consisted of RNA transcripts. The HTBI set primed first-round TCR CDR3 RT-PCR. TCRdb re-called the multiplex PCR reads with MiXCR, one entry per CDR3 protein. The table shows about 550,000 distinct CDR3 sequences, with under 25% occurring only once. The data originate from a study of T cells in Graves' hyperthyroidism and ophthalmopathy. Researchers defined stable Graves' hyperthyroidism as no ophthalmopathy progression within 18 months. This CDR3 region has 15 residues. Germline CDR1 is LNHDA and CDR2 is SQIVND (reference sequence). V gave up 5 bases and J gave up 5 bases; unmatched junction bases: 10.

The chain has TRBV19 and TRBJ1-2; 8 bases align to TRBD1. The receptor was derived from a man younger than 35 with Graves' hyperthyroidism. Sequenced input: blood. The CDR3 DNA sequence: TGTGCCAGTAGTGCCTCGACAGGGGCCGGGTATGGCTACACCTTC. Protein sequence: CASSASTGAGYGYTF. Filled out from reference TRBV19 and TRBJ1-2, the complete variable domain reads DGGITQSPKYLFRKEGQNVTLSCEQNLNHDAMYWYRQDPGQGLRLIYYSQIVNDFQKGDIAEGYSVSREKKESFPLTVTSAQKNPTAFYLCASSASTGAGYGYTFGSGTRLTVV.